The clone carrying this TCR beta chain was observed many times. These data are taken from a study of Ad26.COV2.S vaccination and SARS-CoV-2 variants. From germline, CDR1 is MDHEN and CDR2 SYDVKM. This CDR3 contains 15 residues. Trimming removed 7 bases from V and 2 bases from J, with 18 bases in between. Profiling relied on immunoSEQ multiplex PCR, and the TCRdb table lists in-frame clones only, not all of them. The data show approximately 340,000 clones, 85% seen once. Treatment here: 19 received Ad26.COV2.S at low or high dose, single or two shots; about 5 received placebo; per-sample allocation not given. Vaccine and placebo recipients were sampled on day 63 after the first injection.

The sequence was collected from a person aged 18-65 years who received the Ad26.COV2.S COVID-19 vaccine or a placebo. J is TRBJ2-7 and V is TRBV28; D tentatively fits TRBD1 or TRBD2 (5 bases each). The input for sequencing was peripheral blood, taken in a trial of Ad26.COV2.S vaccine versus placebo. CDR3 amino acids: CASKNFRDGTYEQYF. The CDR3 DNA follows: TGTGCCAGCAAAAACTTCCGGGACGGCACCTACGAGCAGTACTTC.